The clone carrying this T cell receptor beta chain was picked up many times. Its specificity is not known. The authors used template switching to add a universal primer site and gave cDNA unique molecular identifiers. Via MiXCR, TCRdb re-called the 5' RACE reads, giving one row per CDR3 protein. The repertoire holds 310,000 or so distinct CDR3 sequences, with roughly 8.6% as singletons. These data belong to a study of identical twins. General study findings and limits: With monozygotic twins, out-of-frame TCR alpha sharing exceeded what models estimated.

V was pared by 0 bases and J by 4 bases, with 10 bases between. The CDR3 is 14 residues long. CDR1 SGHRS and CDR2 YFSETQ come from the germline V gene. This same sample was also taken into another study, of yellow fever vaccine responses in identical twins.

The sample taken for sequencing was memory (CD45RO+) T cells sorted from blood. This TCR was sampled from a young woman in good health. V and J are TRBV5-1 and TRBJ2-5; D remains unclear. The CDR3 DNA reads as TGCGCCAGCAGCTTGGGGTTTGGGGTAGAGACCCAGTACTTC. This sequence encodes CASSLGFGVETQYF.